The rows below give T cell receptor beta chains drawn from one sample of a study of cytomegalovirus exposure and HLA in healthy donors. Sequencing was performed with immunoSEQ multiplex PCR; in TCRdb, only in-frame clones are kept and a portion is missing. The sample contains 150,000 to 200,000 clones, around 80% of which appear only once. Sequenced sample: PBMCs. These receptors originate from a male donor in good health and CMV-seropositive. Each CDR3 is given without its conserved first and last residue.

J,V,CDR3
TRBJ1-1,TRBV6-5,ASSYSLMGPGTEAF
TRBJ1-4,TRBV15,ATSRSQRAGEKLF
TRBJ2-4,TRBV28,ASSLVPGIAIQNIQY
TRBJ2-7,TRBV5-1,ASSLEGTGYIGEQY
TRBJ2-4,TRBV7-2,ASSPVGRLAKNIQY
TRBJ1-4,TRBV27,ASSYRSLNEKLF
TRBJ1-3,TRBV30,AWTPINRDRVGNTIY
TRBJ2-1,TRBV7-2,ASSPGLAGGGSNEQF
TRBJ2-3,TRBV14,ASSLAGVQY
TRBJ2-3,TRBV9,ASSVPRGQAADTQY
TRBJ2-7,TRBV6-1,ASTVGLDYEQY
TRBJ1-6,TRBV7-9,SSSLEQGYSPLH
TRBJ2-1,TRBV7-2,ASSLAVGGLTYNEQF